A few counts support the clone carrying this TCR beta chain. As yet, its antigen is unknown. This could be a read error, since a much larger clone is one nucleotide away. The data stem from a study of read filtering for tumor transcriptome and immune sequencing. The overall study: R-ISS stage counts were 8 for I, about 15 for II, 6 or 7 for III.

The CDR3 has 13 amino acids. V lost 6 bases and J 6 bases, leaving 14 bases between the germline ends. In germline, CDR1 is SGHTA, CDR2 FQGNSA. From roughly 390 ng of RNA, a library with molecular barcoded alpha/delta and beta/gamma adaptors was made. TCRdb re-called the reads with MiXCR, one entry per CDR3 protein. There are around 130,000 distinct CDR3 sequences in the sample; roughly an eighth occur only once, and under 9% lies in the top ten. Study-wide results and caveats: The CD138-negative fraction was mixed bone marrow immune cells, not pure T cells. Without single-read clonotypes, shared clonotype proportions correlated more between IR-seq and RNA-seq.

The sequenced material came from a population of CD138-negative cells sorted from bone marrow. This TCR was sampled from a donor aged 40 or over with multiple myeloma. The V and J genes are TRBV7-2 and TRBJ1-1; D call uncertain. The CDR3: CTSRLINAAEAFF. The CDR3 DNA reads TGTACCAGCAGGCTAATAAATGCGGCTGAAGCTTTCTTT.